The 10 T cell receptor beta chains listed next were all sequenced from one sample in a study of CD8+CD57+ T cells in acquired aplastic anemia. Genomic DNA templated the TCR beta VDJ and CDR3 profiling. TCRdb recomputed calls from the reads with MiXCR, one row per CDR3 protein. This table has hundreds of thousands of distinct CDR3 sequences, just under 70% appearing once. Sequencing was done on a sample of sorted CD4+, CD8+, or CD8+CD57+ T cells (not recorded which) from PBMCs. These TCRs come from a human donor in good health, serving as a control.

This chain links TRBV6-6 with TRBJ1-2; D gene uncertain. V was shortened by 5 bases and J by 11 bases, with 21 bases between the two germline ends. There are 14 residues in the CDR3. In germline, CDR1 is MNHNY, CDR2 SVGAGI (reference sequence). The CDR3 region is CASSPEPTWEEYTF. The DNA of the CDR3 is TGTGCCAGCAGTCCCGAGCCGACCTGGGAGGAGTACACCTTC.

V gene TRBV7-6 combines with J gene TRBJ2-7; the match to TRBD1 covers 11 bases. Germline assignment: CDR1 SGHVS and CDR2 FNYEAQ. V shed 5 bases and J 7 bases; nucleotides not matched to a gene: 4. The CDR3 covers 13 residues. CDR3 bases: TGTGCCAGCAGCACGGGACAGGGGGGAGAGCAGTACGTC. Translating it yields CASSTGQGGEQYV.

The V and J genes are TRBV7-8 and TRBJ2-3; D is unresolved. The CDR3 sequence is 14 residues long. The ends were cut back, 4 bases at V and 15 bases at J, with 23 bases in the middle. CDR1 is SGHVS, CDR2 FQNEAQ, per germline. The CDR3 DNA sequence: TGTGCCAGCAGCTCTAACACGGGCACTGATAACAACTATTTT. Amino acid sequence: CASSSNTGTDNNYF. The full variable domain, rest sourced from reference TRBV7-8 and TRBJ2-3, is GAGVSQSPRYKVAKRGQDVALRCDPISGHVSLFWYQQALGQGPEFLTYFQNEAQLDKSGLPSDRFFAERPEGSVSTLKIQRTQQEDSAVYLCASSSNTGTDNNYFGPGTRLTVL.

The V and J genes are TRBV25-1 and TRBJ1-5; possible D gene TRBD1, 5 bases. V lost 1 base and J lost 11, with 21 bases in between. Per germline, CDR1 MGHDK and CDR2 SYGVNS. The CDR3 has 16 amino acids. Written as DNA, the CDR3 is TGTGCCAGCAGTGAATCATTCGTACGCATAATCAGGGCCCAGCATTTT. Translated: CASSESFVRIIRAQHF.

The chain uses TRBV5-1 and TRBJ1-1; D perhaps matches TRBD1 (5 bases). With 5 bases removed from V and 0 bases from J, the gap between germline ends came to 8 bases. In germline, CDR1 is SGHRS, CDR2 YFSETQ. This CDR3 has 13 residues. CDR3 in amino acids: CASRRQMNTEAFF. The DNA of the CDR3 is TGCGCCAGCAGGAGACAGATGAACACTGAAGCTTTCTTT.

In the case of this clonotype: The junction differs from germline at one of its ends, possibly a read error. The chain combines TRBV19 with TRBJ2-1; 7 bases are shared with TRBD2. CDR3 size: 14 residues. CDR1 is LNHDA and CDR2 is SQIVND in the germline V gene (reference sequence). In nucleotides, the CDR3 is TGCACCGGTAGGTCCAGCGGGGCCAACAATGAGCAGTTCTTC. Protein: CTGRSSGANNEQFF. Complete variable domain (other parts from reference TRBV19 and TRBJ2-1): DGGITQSPKYLFRKEGQNVTLSCEQNLNHDAMYWYRQDPGQGLRLIYYSQIVNDFQKGDIAEGYSVSREKKESFPLTVTSAQKNPTAFYLCTGRSSGANNEQFFGPGTRLTVL.

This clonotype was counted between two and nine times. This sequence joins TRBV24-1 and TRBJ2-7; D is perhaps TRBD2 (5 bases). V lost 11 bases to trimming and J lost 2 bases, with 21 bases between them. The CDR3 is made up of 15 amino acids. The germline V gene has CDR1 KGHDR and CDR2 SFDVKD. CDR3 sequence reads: CASSLGRGLTYEQYF. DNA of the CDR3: TGTGCCAGCAGCTTAGGCCGAGGACTCACCTACGAGCAGTACTTC.

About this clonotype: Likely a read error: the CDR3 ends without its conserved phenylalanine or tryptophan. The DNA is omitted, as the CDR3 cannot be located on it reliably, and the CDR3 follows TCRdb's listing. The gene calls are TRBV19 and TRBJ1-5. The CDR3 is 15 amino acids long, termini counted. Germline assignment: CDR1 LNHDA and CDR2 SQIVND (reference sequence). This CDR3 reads CASSTEGTNTPPTPS.

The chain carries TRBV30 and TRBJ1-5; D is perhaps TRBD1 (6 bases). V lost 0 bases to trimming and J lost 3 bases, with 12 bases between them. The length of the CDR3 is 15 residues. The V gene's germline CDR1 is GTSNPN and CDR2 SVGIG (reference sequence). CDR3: CAWSVKGVLNQPQHF. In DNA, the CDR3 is TGTGCCTGGAGTGTAAAGGGGGTCCTCAATCAGCCCCAGCATTTT.

In DNA, the CDR3 is TGCAGTGCTAGAGACGCGGGACAGGTCAGCAACGAGCAGTACTTC. Translating gives CSARDAGQVSNEQYF. The rearrangement uses TRBV20-1 and TRBJ2-7, with TRBD1 matching over 8 bases. This CDR3 spans 15 amino acids. V shed 0 bases and J 5 bases; nucleotides not matched to a gene: 9. The V gene's germline CDR1 is DFQATT and CDR2 SNEGSKA (reference sequence).